Each of the 18 T cell receptor beta chains below was sequenced from the same sample in a study of T cells in Graves' hyperthyroidism and ophthalmopathy. TCR beta CDR3 regions were amplified from RNA transcripts. First-round RT-PCR targeting the TCR CDR3 was performed with the HTBI primer set. TCRdb re-analysed the multiplex PCR reads in MiXCR, keeping a single row per CDR3 protein. Of roughly 650,000 distinct CDR3 sequences listed, about 16% were seen once; the top ten hold more than 3%. Material: blood. Source of these receptors: a woman aged 40 to 50 with Graves' ophthalmopathy.

This clonotype appeared many times. V gene TRBV11-2 combines with J gene TRBJ2-5; weak D call: TRBD1 (5 bases). Germline CDR1 and CDR2: SGHAT and FQNNGV. The V gene lost 5 bases and the J gene lost 7 bases, with 8 bases spanning the gap. The CDR3 has 11 amino acids. For the CDR3, the DNA is TGTGCCAGCAGCCCCGACAGGACCCAGTACTTC. Translating it yields CASSPDRTQYF. Full variable domain (outside the CDR3, taken from reference TRBV11-2 and TRBJ2-5): EAGVAQSPRYKIIEKRQSVAFWCNPISGHATLYWYQQILGQGPKLLIQFQNNGVVDDSQLPKDRFSAERLKGVDSTLKIQPAKLEDSAVYLCASSPDRTQYFGPGTRLLVL.

The chain is built from TRBV10-3 and TRBJ2-7; D gene unclear. Germline CDR1 and CDR2: ENHRY and SYGVKD. This CDR3 is built from 13 residues. V was trimmed by 3 bases and J by 4 bases, leaving 10 bases between them. The DNA of the CDR3 is TGTGCCATCAGTGATACTCCTCTTTACGAGCAGTACTTC. Encoded protein: CAISDTPLYEQYF.

This clonotype was observed many times. The chain recombines TRBV18 with TRBJ2-1; D uncertain. The germline CDR1 and CDR2 sequences are KGHSH and LQKENI. CDR3 length equals 16 residues. V was cut by 0 bases and J by 0 bases, with 9 bases left in between. The CDR3 bases are TGTGCCAGCTCACCACCAGGGATCAGCTCCTACAATGAGCAGTTCTTC. Protein product: CASSPPGISSYNEQFF.

Remarks on this clonotype: One end of the junction fails to match germline, which may point to a read error. The V and J genes are TRBV7-8 and TRBJ2-3; D remains unclear. This CDR3 region has 14 residues. Germline assignment: CDR1 SGHVS and CDR2 FQNEAQ. CDR3 sequence: CASSQGTLADTQYF. DNA for the CDR3: TGCGCCAGCAGCCAAGGAACATTAGCAGATACGCAGTATTTT.

This clonotype was observed a few times. This CDR3 reads CASSLVFPYEQYF. CDR3 in DNA: TGCGCCAGCAGCTTGGTCTTTCCCTACGAGCAGTACTTC. The chain uses TRBV5-1 and TRBJ2-7; D is unresolved. With 0 bases removed from V and 2 bases from J, the gap between germline ends came to 6 bases. CDR1 SGHRS and CDR2 YFSETQ come from the germline V gene. The CDR3 sequence is 13 residues long.

This clonotype was counted many times. V usage is TRBV12-3 or TRBV12-4 and J usage is TRBJ2-3; 13 nucleotides match TRBD2. The CDR3 extends over 14 amino acids. J was trimmed by 3 bases and V by 6 bases; bases with no gene match: 0. Written as DNA, the CDR3 is TGTGCCAGCAGGACTAGCGGGAGGACAGATACGCAGTATTTT. Translated, it gives CASRTSGRTDTQYF.

This clonotype has more than one count but fewer than ten. The V call is TRBV28, the J call TRBJ2-1; 8 bases agree with TRBD1. The CDR3 totals 15 residues. With V trimmed by 6 bases and J by 9 bases, 13 bases remained unmatched. Per the germline V gene, CDR1 is MDHEN and CDR2 is SYDVKM. The CDR3 is CASSKRRTGHIEQFF. The CDR3 DNA reads as TGTGCCAGCAGCAAACGACGGACAGGGCACATTGAGCAGTTCTTC. The full variable domain, with the rest looked up from reference TRBV28 and TRBJ2-1, is DVKVTQSSRYLVKRTGEKVFLECVQDMDHENMFWYRQDPGLGLRLIYFSYDVKMKEKGDIPEGYSVSREKKERFSLILESASTNQTSMYLCASSKRRTGHIEQFFGPGTRLTVL.

This clonotype was seen ten or more times. The V gene is TRBV27, the J gene TRBJ2-1; D not resolved. The CDR3 length is 17 residues. V lost 2 bases and J 7 bases, leaving 21 bases between the germline ends. Germline lookup yields CDR1 MNHEY and CDR2 SMNVEV (reference sequence). CDR3 nucleotides: TGTGCCAGCAGTTTACGGTATGTCGGCGCAACTCGTAATGAGCAGTTCTTC. Translation gives CASSLRYVGATRNEQFF.

The CDR3 loop reads CASNPTGKDYTF. The CDR3 region has the DNA TGTGCCAGCAACCCGACAGGGAAGGACTACACCTTC. The chain recombines TRBV6-1 with TRBJ1-2, with 7 positions matching TRBD1. The CDR3 totals 12 residues. J was trimmed by 10 bases and V by 7 bases; bases with no gene match: 9. The germline V gene encodes CDR1 MNHNS and CDR2 SASEGT.

This clonotype was seen repeatedly, ten times or more. V and J are TRBV20-1 and TRBJ2-7; TRBD1 aligns across 8 bases. Germline-derived CDR1 and CDR2 are DFQATT and SNEGSKA (reference sequence). The CDR3 is 13 residues long. Losses at the gene ends were 7 bases for V and 4 bases for J; bases not matched to a gene: 9. The CDR3 region has the DNA TGCAGTGGCCGACAGGGGCTGGAATACGAGCAGTACTTC. This codes for CSGRQGLEYEQYF.

This clonotype was seen ten or more times. The chain employs TRBV12-3 or TRBV12-4 and TRBJ2-3; D gene uncertain. The CDR3 sequence is 14 residues long. V dropped 1 base and J dropped 2 bases, with 7 bases sitting between them. In DNA form, the CDR3 reads TGTGCCAGCAGTTTAGGTTCGAACACAGATACGCAGTATTTT. Its protein product is CASSLGSNTDTQYF.

This chain uses TRBV29-1 with TRBJ2-5; 9 bases are a match to TRBD2. Trimming took 3 bases from V and 4 from J; bases not matched to a gene: 3. Germline V CDR1 and CDR2: SQVTM, ANQGSEA. The CDR3 loop spans 13 amino acids. The CDR3 sequence: CSVDAAGGETQYF. The CDR3 coding sequence is TGCAGCGTTGATGCAGCGGGAGGAGAGACCCAGTACTTC. Full variable domain (missing parts from reference TRBV29-1 and TRBJ2-5): SAVISQKPSRDICQRGTSLTIQCQVDSQVTMMFWYRQQPGQSLTLIATANQGSEATYESGFVIDKFPISRPNLTFSTLTVSNMSPEDSSIYLCSVDAAGGETQYFGPGTRLLVL.

The gene calls are TRBV6-1 and TRBJ2-3, with TRBD1 matching over 7 bases. The germline V gene encodes CDR1 MNHNS and CDR2 SASEGT. The CDR3 has 16 residues. The ends lost 6 bases at V and 0 bases at J; junction bases unmatched: 9. As DNA, the CDR3 is TGTGCCAGCAGCCTCTACAGGGGCGCTAGCACAGATACGCAGTATTTT. It encodes CASSLYRGASTDTQYF.

This clonotype was seen a few times. This chain uses TRBV20-1 with TRBJ1-3, with TRBD1 as a possible D gene (6 bases). Germline CDR1 and CDR2: DFQATT and SNEGSKA (reference sequence). CDR3 length equals 14 residues. Between the trimmed V and J ends, which lost 4 bases and 4 bases, there was a span of 14 bases. CDR3 in DNA: TGCAGTGCTAAGCTGGGGGCGGCGGGAAACACCATATATTTT. Its protein is CSAKLGAAGNTIYF.

Ten or more counts support this clonotype. The V call is TRBV3-1, the J call TRBJ2-3; D may correspond to TRBD1 or TRBD2 (5 bases each). The CDR3 runs 13 residues. Germline V gives CDR1 LGHDT, CDR2 YNNKEL (reference sequence). Between the trimmed V and J ends, which lost 8 bases and 1 base, there was a span of 10 bases. DNA of the CDR3: TGTGCCAGCTTACGAGGGGGCACAGATACGCAGTATTTT. Translating gives CASLRGGTDTQYF.

CDR3 protein: CSVYTTAVGPQHF. The CDR3 DNA is TGCAGCGTTTATACGACTGCAGTGGGGCCCCAGCATTTT. The chain uses TRBV29-1 and TRBJ1-5; no clear D gene. This CDR3 is 13 amino acids long. Germline V lookup: CDR1 SQVTM, CDR2 ANQGSEA. Deletions cut 5 bases from V and 9 bases from J, with 17 bases between.

A few counts support this clonotype. The chain joins TRBV5-1 to TRBJ2-5, with D perhaps TRBD1 (5 bases). The CDR3 consists of 14 residues. Trimming removed 4 bases at V and 10 bases at J, with 20 bases between. CDR1 is SGHRS, CDR2 YFSETQ, per germline. The CDR3 region is CASSPDSTTPGQYF. For the CDR3, the DNA is TGCGCCAGCAGCCCCGACAGCACAACGCCGGGCCAGTACTTC.

This clonotype was detected many times. The chain employs TRBV24-1 and TRBJ2-1, with D unclear. V lost 0 bases, J lost 6 bases, and 11 bases lay in between. CDR1 and CDR2 (germline): KGHDR, SFDVKD. The CDR3 loop spans 15 amino acids. The CDR3 nucleotides are TGTGCCACCAGTGATTTGGCCAGAGATATCAATGAGCAGTTCTTC. Translated, it gives CATSDLARDINEQFF.